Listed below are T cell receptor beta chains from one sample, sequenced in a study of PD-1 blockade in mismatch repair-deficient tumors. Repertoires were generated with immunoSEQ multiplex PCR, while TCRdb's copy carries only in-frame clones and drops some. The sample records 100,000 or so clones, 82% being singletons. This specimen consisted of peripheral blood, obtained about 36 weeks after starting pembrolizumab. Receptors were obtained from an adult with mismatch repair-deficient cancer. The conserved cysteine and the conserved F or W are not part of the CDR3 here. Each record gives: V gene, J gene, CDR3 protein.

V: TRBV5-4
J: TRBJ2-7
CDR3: ASSRTGRTYEQY

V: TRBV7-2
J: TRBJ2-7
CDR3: ASSPGGGVAYEQY

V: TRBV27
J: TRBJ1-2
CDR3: ASSLNALGTNYGYT

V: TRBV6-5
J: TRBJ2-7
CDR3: ASSYPLQGRSYEQY

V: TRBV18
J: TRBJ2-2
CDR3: ASSPQRLNTGELF

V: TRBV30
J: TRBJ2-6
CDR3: AWSPSGANVLT

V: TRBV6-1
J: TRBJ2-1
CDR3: ASSEVGEAYNEQF

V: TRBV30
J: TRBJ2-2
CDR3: AWTPFSRSSPGELF

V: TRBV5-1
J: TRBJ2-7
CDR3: ASSPTSRQTVYEQY

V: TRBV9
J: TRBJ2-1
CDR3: ASSVGRRVSYNEQF

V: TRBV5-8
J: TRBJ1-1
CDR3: ASRPRGNTEAF

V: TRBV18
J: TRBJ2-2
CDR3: ASSKDIANTGELF

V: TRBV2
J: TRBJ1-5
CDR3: ASSVAQRRIGNQPQH

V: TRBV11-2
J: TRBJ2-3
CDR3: ASSLLASYTDTQY

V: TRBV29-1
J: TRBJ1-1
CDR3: SVDDRLNTEAF

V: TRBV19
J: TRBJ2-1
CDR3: ASKPTRAEAFNEQF

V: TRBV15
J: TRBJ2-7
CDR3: ATSSEPGLFYEQY

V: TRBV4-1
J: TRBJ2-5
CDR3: ASSQTTPQETQY

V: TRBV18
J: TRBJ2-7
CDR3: ASSPPGQPPYEQY

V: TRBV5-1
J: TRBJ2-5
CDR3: ASSFRGQETQY

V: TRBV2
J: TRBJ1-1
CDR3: ASSEAGGAF

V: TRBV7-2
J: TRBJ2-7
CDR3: ASSLYGAGPEQY

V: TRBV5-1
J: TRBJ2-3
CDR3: ASSLSGMVADTQY

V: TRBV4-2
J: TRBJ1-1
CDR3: ASSQESGVDTEAF

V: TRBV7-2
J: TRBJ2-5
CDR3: ASTGLAAETQY

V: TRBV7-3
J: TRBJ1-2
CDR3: ASSLQGGYT

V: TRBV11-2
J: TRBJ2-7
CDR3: ASSLVGGEIAYEQY

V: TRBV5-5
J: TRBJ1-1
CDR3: ASSLVTEAF

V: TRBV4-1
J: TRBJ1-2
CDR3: ASSQGSLLNYGYT

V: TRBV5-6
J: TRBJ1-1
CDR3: ASSTQGARDTEAF

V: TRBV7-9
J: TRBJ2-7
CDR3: ASSASGRDYEQY

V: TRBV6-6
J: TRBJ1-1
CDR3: ASSPQGEGNTEAF

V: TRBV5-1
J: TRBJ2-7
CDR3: ASSLGRGGNEQY

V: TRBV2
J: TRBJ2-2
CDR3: ASIEDRVGTGELF

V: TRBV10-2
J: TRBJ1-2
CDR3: ASGTGVFYGYT

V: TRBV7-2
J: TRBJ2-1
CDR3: ASSHDRQVNEQF

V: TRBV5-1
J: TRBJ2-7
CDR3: ASSLMTETSEQY

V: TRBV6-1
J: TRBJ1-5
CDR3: ASSLLGQPQH

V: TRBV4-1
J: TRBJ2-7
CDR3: ASSQGEGNYEQY

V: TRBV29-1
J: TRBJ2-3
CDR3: SGGRAADTQY

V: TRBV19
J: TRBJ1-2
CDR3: AGGVGGTYGYT

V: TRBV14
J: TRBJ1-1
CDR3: ASSLGGDTEAF

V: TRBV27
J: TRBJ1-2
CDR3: ASSYTALTGYT

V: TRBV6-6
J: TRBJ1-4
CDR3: ASSLWGIGTNEKLF

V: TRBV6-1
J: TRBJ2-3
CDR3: ASSESRDTQY

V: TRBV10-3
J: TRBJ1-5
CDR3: AISVERAQPQH

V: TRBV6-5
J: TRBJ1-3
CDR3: ASREGGSGNTIY

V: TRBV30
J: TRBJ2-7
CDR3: AWAPGTSGTYEQY

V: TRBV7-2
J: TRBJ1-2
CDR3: ASSLQTRQGDGYT

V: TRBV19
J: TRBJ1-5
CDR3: ASSQSTDSNQPQH

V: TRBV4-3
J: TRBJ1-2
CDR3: ASSQDRGARLNGYT

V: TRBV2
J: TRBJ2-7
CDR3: ASTLKWLAGGPWEQY

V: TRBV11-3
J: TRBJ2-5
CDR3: ASSLEGSQETQY

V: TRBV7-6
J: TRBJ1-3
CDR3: ASSLYWEPGNTIY

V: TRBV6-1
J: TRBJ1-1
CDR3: ASSVSQGSRTEAF